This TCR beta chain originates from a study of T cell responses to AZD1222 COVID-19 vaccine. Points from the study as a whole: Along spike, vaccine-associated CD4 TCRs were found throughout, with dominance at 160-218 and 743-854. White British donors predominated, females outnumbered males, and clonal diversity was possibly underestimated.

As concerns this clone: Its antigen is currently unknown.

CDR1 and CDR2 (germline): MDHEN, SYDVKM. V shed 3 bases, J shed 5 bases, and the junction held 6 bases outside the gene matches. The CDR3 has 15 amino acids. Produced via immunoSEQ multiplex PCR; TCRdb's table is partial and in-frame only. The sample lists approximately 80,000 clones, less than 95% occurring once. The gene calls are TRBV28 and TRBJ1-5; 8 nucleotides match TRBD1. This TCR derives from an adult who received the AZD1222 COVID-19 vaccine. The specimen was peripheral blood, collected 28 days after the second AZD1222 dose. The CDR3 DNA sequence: TGTGCCAGCAGTTTCCTACAGGGGGACTATCAGCCCCAGCATTTT. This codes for CASSFLQGDYQPQHF.